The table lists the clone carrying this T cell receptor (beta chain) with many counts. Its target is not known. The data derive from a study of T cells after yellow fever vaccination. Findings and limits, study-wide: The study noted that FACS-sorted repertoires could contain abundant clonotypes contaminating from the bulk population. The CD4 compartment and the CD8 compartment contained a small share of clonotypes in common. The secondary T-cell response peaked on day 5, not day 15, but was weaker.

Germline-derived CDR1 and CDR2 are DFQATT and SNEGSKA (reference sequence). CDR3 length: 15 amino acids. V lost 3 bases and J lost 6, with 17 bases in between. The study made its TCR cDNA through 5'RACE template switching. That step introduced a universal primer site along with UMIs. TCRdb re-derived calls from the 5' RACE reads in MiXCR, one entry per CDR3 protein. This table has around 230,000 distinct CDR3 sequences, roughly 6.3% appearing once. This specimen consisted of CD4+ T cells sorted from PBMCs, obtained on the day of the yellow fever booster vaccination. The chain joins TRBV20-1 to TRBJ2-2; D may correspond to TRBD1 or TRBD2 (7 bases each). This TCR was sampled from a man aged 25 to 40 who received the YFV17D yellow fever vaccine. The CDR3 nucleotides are TGCAGTGCTAGTCAGGGGGGGATAAGGGCCGGGGAGCTGTTTTTT. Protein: CSASQGGIRAGELFF.